This paragraph covers one T cell receptor beta chain sequence. The antigen is undetermined. This entry belongs to a study of response to subunit inactivated influenza vaccine. CDR1 and CDR2 from the germline V gene are SQVTM and ANQGSEA. The CDR3 has 11 residues. V gave up 3 bases and J gave up 10 bases, with 12 bases separating them. MiXCR was run by TCRdb on the RT-PCR reads, yielding one entry per CDR3 protein. The table shows 800,000 or so distinct CDR3 sequences, with 20% to 25% occurring only once. Findings of the study overall: New T cells are recruited in small numbers by each seasonal influenza vaccination, according to the authors' suggestion.

The chain has TRBV29-1 and TRBJ1-1; D perhaps matches TRBD1 (5 bases). This sample comprised PBMCs from blood, obtained 5 to 6 days after vaccination. The TCR comes from a man aged 50 or older who received an inactivated influenza vaccine. As DNA, the CDR3 is TGCAGCGTTGATGTGGGGGTTGGAGCTTTCTTT. This codes for CSVDVGVGAFF.